This T cell receptor (beta chain) was recorded in a study of cytomegalovirus exposure and HLA in healthy donors. Study-wide points: When analyzed later, the rates of TCR association showed variation by HLA locus, with DRB1 the most and HLA-C the fewest.

As for this clone: The antigen is not known.

It was with 60 Vbeta and 13 Jbeta primers that the PCR ran. Some clones are missing from TCRdb's copy, which holds only in-frame ones; the method was immunoSEQ multiplex PCR. The sample holds around 100,000 clones, over 65% seen once. Germline V lookup: CDR1 SQVTM, CDR2 ANQGSEA. V shed 1 base, J shed 9 bases, and the junction held 12 bases outside the gene matches. This CDR3 region has 16 residues. Input material: PBMCs. The clonotype was recovered from a young man in good health and CMV-seronegative. The rearrangement joins TRBV29-1 to TRBJ2-1; 10 bases line up with TRBD2. CDR3 loop: CSVEVSRTSGHGEQFF. CDR3 sequence (DNA): TGCAGCGTTGAAGTGTCGCGGACTAGCGGACATGGTGAGCAGTTCTTC.